These 20 T cell receptor beta chains were all obtained from the same sample, sequenced in a study of blood T cell repertoires in COVID-19. Using immunoSEQ multiplex PCR, the repertoire was profiled, and TCRdb retains in-frame clones only, with some absent. The table shows hundreds of thousands of clones, with over 75% occurring only once. Sequencing used peripheral blood. Source of these receptors: a woman in her 70s with COVID-19, enrolled during active disease.

The J gene is TRBJ2-2, the V gene TRBV5-5; TRBD1 agrees at 8 bases. Germline V CDR1 and CDR2: SGHKS, YYEKEE (reference sequence). CDR3 length equals 17 residues. With V trimmed by 0 bases and J by 0 bases, 4 bases remained unmatched. The CDR3 DNA reads TGTGCCAGCAGCTTGGCTGGACAGGGAGCGAACACCGGGGAGCTGTTTTTT. This encodes CASSLAGQGANTGELFF.

This chain joins TRBV6-6 and TRBJ2-3, with a weak D call TRBD2 (5 bases). Looked up from germline, CDR1 is MNHNY and CDR2 is SVGAGI (reference sequence). Trimming removed 3 bases at V and 4 bases at J, with 17 bases between. There are 16 residues in the CDR3. CDR3 bases: TGTGCCAGCAGTTATCCCCCGGGATATGGGGCAGATACGCAGTATTTT. It translates to CASSYPPGYGADTQYF.

CDR3 bases: TGTGCCACCAGTGATAATGACAGGTACACCGGGGAGCTGTTTTTT. Translated, it gives CATSDNDRYTGELFF. This rearrangement joins TRBV24-1 to TRBJ2-2, with D possibly matching TRBD1 (6 bases). The CDR3 is made up of 15 amino acids. The ends were cut back, 3 bases at V and 3 bases at J, with 10 bases in the middle. The germline V gene has CDR1 KGHDR and CDR2 SFDVKD.

This chain joins TRBV29-1 and TRBJ1-1; D call uncertain. The V and J ends lost 4 bases and 0 bases respectively, with 9 bases between them. Germline V gives CDR1 SQVTM, CDR2 ANQGSEA. The CDR3 is made up of 13 amino acids. The CDR3 nucleotides read TGCAGCGTTGGCGACTCCATGAACACTGAAGCTTTCTTT. As protein: CSVGDSMNTEAFF.

V and J are TRBV12-3 or TRBV12-4 and TRBJ2-7; D remains unclear. The CDR3 length is 11 residues. Trimming took off 6 bases at V and 2 bases at J, with 5 bases between the two ends. As DNA, the CDR3 is TGTGCCAGCAGCATCACCTACGAGCAGTACTTC. Its translation: CASSITYEQYF.

CDR3 coding DNA: TGTGCCAGCAGCTTAGGACAGGGGGCGCGTGGCTACACCTTC. Encoded protein: CASSLGQGARGYTF. The chain recombines TRBV11-2 with TRBJ1-2; TRBD1 matches 10 bases. J gave up 7 bases and V 1 base, and 3 bases lay outside the gene matches. The germline CDR1 and CDR2 sequences are SGHAT and FQNNGV. The CDR3 is made up of 14 amino acids.

V gene TRBV20-1 combines with J gene TRBJ2-7; D possibly corresponds to TRBD1 (5 bases). Germline V gene lookup returns CDR1 DFQATT and CDR2 SNEGSKA (reference sequence). The CDR3 loop spans 11 amino acids. Trimming removed 6 bases at V and 0 bases at J, with 6 bases between. CDR3 residues: CSATVSYEQYF. CDR3 in DNA: TGCAGTGCGACAGTCTCCTACGAGCAGTACTTC.

The V and J genes are TRBV3-1 (or the pseudogene TRBV3-2) and TRBJ2-7, with a tentative D call TRBD1 (6 bases). Germline-derived CDR1 and CDR2 are LGHDT and YNNKEL (reference sequence). With 2 bases removed from V and 5 bases from J, the gap between germline ends came to 13 bases. The CDR3 has 14 amino acids. Written as DNA, the CDR3 is TGTGCCAGCAGCCAAAAGAACAGGGTTAACGAGCAGTACTTC. This codes for CASSQKNRVNEQYF.

The CDR3 coding sequence is TGCGCCAGCAGCTTGGCTGGTAGCGGGAAGCCCGGGGAGCTGTTTTTT. Translation: CASSLAGSGKPGELFF. This chain uses TRBV5-1 with TRBJ2-2, with 8 bases identical to TRBD2. This CDR3 is built from 16 residues. Unmatched junction bases numbered 7, after V lost 0 bases and J lost 6 bases. CDR1 SGHRS and CDR2 YFSETQ come from the germline V gene.

V gene TRBV5-1 combines with J gene TRBJ2-2, with 9 nucleotides matching TRBD2. CDR3 length equals 16 residues. V gave up 3 bases and J gave up 1 base; unmatched junction bases: 4. The germline gives CDR1 SGHRS, CDR2 YFSETQ. The CDR3 coding sequence is TGCGCCAGCAGCTCTCTAGCGGGGCTGAACACCGGGGAGCTGTTTTTT. This translates into CASSSLAGLNTGELFF.

The V gene is TRBV19, the J gene TRBJ1-6; D perhaps matches TRBD1 (6 bases). V was cut by 5 bases and J by 6 bases, with 11 bases left in between. The CDR3 has 14 amino acids. The germline V gene has CDR1 LNHDA and CDR2 SQIVND (reference sequence). CDR3 protein: CASSGRDTNSPLHF. CDR3 nucleotides: TGTGCCAGTAGTGGACGGGACACTAATTCACCCCTCCACTTT.

The gene calls are TRBV2 and TRBJ2-5, with a tentative D call TRBD1 (5 bases). Germline lookup yields CDR1 SNHLY and CDR2 FYNNEI. The CDR3 contains 13 residues. The ends were cut back, 6 bases at V and 2 bases at J, with 10 bases in the middle. The CDR3 nucleotides are TGTGCCAGCAGGGGCAGACAGCAAGAGACCCAGTACTTC. Amino acids: CASRGRQQETQYF. The full variable domain, in which reference TRBV2 and TRBJ2-5 provide the parts outside the CDR3, is EPEVTQTPSHQVTQMGQEVILRCVPISNHLYFYWYRQILGQKVEFLVSFYNNEISEKSEIFDDQFSVERPDGSNFTLKIRSTKLEDSAMYFCASRGRQQETQYFGPGTRLLVL.

The chain carries TRBV5-1 and TRBJ2-5; perhaps TRBD1 as D (5 bases). The V and J ends lost 4 bases and 1 base respectively, with 11 bases between them. Germline CDR1 reads SGHRS; CDR2 reads YFSETQ. The CDR3 is 14 residues long. CDR3 in DNA: TGCGCCAGCAGCCTAGGGGTTACCCAAGAGACCCAGTACTTC. Its protein product is CASSLGVTQETQYF. Full variable domain (rest looked up from reference TRBV5-1 and TRBJ2-5): KAGVTQTPRYLIKTRGQQVTLSCSPISGHRSVSWYQQTPGQGLQFLFEYFSETQRNKGNFPGRFSGRQFSNSRSEMNVSTLELGDSALYLCASSLGVTQETQYFGPGTRLLVL.

This chain links TRBV7-3 with TRBJ2-2; 7 positions agree with TRBD1. Per germline, CDR1 SGHTA and CDR2 FQGTGA. J gave up 4 bases and V 5 bases, and 4 bases lay outside the gene matches. CDR3 size: 14 residues. CDR3 DNA: TGTGCCAGCAGCCTGGGGACAGTCACCGGGGAGCTGTTTTTT. It specifies CASSLGTVTGELFF.

This chain connects TRBV3-1 (or the pseudogene TRBV3-2) to TRBJ1-2; D is perhaps TRBD1 (5 bases). The CDR3 is 16 amino acids. Looked up from germline, CDR1 is LGHDT and CDR2 is YNNKEL (reference sequence). Trimming shortened V by 1 base and J by 8 bases, and 20 bases separated the two germline ends. The CDR3 nucleotides are TGTGCCAGCAGCCAAGGGTTCTCGGGCGGGACGCGGGGCTACACCTTC. Encoded protein: CASSQGFSGGTRGYTF.

The V and J genes are TRBV4-1 and TRBJ1-3; 9 bases are shared with TRBD1. The CDR3 runs 14 residues. With V trimmed by 4 bases and J by 4 bases, 2 bases remained unmatched. Germline V gene sequence: CDR1 MGHRA, CDR2 YSYEKL. The CDR3 is CASSLDRGGNTIYF. CDR3 DNA: TGCGCCAGCAGCCTGGACAGGGGCGGAAACACCATATATTTT.

This chain connects TRBV19 to TRBJ2-1; tentatively, D is TRBD2 (5 bases). The V gene's germline CDR1 is LNHDA and CDR2 SQIVND (reference sequence). The CDR3 contains 13 residues. Trimming took off 3 bases at V and 8 bases at J, with 11 bases between the two ends. CDR3 in amino acids: CASSIGVEYEQFF. Here the CDR3 DNA reads TGTGCCAGTAGTATCGGGGTAGAATATGAGCAGTTCTTC. Full variable domain (remainder filled in from reference TRBV19 and TRBJ2-1): DGGITQSPKYLFRKEGQNVTLSCEQNLNHDAMYWYRQDPGQGLRLIYYSQIVNDFQKGDIAEGYSVSREKKESFPLTVTSAQKNPTAFYLCASSIGVEYEQFFGPGTRLTVL.

The gene calls are TRBV30 and TRBJ2-1, with D perhaps TRBD2 (6 bases). This CDR3 is 15 amino acids long. CDR1 and CDR2 (germline): GTSNPN, SVGIG (reference sequence). Deletions cut 3 bases from V and 3 bases from J, with 15 bases between. DNA for the CDR3: TGTGCCTGGAGCGTGCGGGGCTTTAGCTACAATGAGCAGTTCTTC. This sequence encodes CAWSVRGFSYNEQFF.

This clone was seen a handful of times. The rearrangement joins TRBV27 to TRBJ1-5, with D unresolved. The CDR3 loop spans 13 amino acids. Trimming removed 4 bases from V and 5 bases from J, with 9 bases in between. Germline V lookup: CDR1 MNHEY, CDR2 SMNVEV (reference sequence). CDR3 sequence: CASSSFPDQPQHF. The CDR3 bases are TGTGCCAGCAGTTCTTTCCCTGATCAGCCCCAGCATTTT.

The DNA for the CDR3 is TGTGCCAGCAGCTTAACGAGCGGAGGAGAAGGGTACAATGAGCAGTTCTTC. Its translation is CASSLTSGGEGYNEQFF. The rearrangement uses TRBV7-3 and TRBJ2-1; maybe TRBD2 (5 bases). Germline CDR1 and CDR2: SGHTA and FQGTGA. The V end was cut by 0 bases, the J end by 4 bases, with 16 bases between. The CDR3 sequence is 17 residues long. Combining the CDR3 with reference TRBV7-3 and TRBJ2-1 gives the whole variable domain GAGVSQTPSNKVTEKGKYVELRCDPISGHTALYWYRQSLGQGPEFLIYFQGTGAADDSGLPNDRFFAVRPEGSVSTLKIQRTERGDSAVYLCASSLTSGGEGYNEQFFGPGTRLTVL.